This paragraph covers one T cell receptor (beta chain) sequence. This record comes from a study of blood T cell repertoires in COVID-19. Clones were read by immunoSEQ multiplex PCR, and TCRdb kept only the in-frame ones, dropping some. Altogether under 450,000 clones are present, about nine tenths being singletons, with the ten largest covering 1.5% to 1.7%. From germline, CDR1 is SEHNR and CDR2 FQNEAQ (reference sequence). V was shortened by 1 base and J by 3 bases, with 12 bases between the two germline ends. The CDR3 has 15 amino acids. The clonotype comes from a woman aged 40 to 55 with COVID-19, enrolled during active disease. V gene TRBV7-9 combines with J gene TRBJ1-1, with no clear D. Source material: peripheral blood. CDR3 nucleotides: TGTGCCAGCAGCTTAGTAAGGGAGTGGGACACTGAAGCTTTCTTT. Its translation: CASSLVREWDTEAFF. Drawing the rest from reference TRBV7-9 and TRBJ1-1, the complete variable domain is DTGVSQNPRHKITKRGQNVTFRCDPISEHNRLYWYRQTLGQGPEFLTYFQNEAQLEKSRLLSDRFSAERPKGSFSTLEIQRTEQGDSAMYLCASSLVREWDTEAFFGQGTRLTVV.